This T cell receptor (beta chain) was captured by sequencing in a study of PD-1 blockade in classical Hodgkin lymphoma. Study as a whole: Intravenous infusions of nivolumab 3 mg/kg reached patients every 2 weeks. Findings and caveats of the study: When set against healthy donors, newly diagnosed patients were reported to show lower baseline TCR diversity. Later analyses included only patients treated at least 1 year post-ASCT.

A word on this clone: Its target is unknown.

All patients relapsed after autologous stem cell transplantation, and brentuximab vedotin exposure varied. The CDR3 spans 15 residues. CDR1 is SQVTM, CDR2 ANQGSEA, per germline. V shed 7 bases and J shed 2 bases, with 21 bases lying between them. The data were produced by immunoSEQ multiplex PCR, yet TCRdb's version contains in-frame clones alone and is incomplete. Of 45,000 to 65,000 clones in the sample, 73% were seen once. The TCR comes from a human donor with classical Hodgkin lymphoma. J is TRBJ2-7 and V is TRBV29-1; D is undetermined. This sample comprised peripheral blood mononuclear cells (PBMCs), obtained before the second cycle of nivolumab. CDR3 residues: CSAHFHSRGPYEQYF. CDR3 sequence (DNA): TGCAGCGCCCACTTCCACTCCCGCGGACCCTACGAGCAGTACTTC.